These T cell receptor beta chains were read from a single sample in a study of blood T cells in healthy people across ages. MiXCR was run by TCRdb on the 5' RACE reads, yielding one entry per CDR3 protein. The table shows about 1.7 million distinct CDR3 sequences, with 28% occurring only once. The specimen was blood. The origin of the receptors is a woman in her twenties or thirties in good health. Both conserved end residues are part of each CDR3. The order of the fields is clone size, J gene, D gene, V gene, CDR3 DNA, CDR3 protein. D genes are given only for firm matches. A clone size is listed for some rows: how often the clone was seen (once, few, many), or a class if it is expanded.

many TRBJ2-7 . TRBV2 TGTGCCAGCAATCCGGACGGTTATGAGCAGTACTTC CASNPDGYEQYF
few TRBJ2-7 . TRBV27 TGTGCCAGCAGTTTATTTAGCAGCCGGCTAACCTACGAGCAGTACTTC CASSLFSSRLTYEQYF
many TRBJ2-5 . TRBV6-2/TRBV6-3 TGTGCCAGCAGTTCCCCGGCAGTCCGGGAGACCCAGTACTTC CASSSPAVRETQYF
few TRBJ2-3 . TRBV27 TGTGCCAGCAGAAACAGGGAGTACACAGATACGCAGTATTTT CASRNREYTDTQYF
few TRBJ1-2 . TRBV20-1 TGCAGTGCTGGCAAAGGATTTCTCGGGGCGGGGAGCTATGGCTACACCTTC CSAGKGFLGAGSYGYTF
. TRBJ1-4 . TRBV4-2 TGTGCCAGCAGCCAAGATTGGCCGCGGGAGGATGAAAAACTGTTTTTT CASSQDWPREDEKLFF
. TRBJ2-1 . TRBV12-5 TGTGCTAGTGGTACCGACTACAATGAGCAGTTCTTC CASGTDYNEQFF
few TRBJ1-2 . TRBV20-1 TGCAGTGCCCCTGACGGGGGGCGAGCGGGCGGCTACACCTTC CSAPDGGRAGGYTF
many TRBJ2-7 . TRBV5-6 TGTGCCAGCAGCTTACCTTTTGGACAGTCTCACTACGAGCAGTACTTC CASSLPFGQSHYEQYF
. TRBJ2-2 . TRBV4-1 TGCGCCAGCAGCCTCGGCGGGGTGTGGATGACCGGGGAGCTGTTTTTT CASSLGGVWMTGELFF
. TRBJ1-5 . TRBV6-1 TGTGCCAGCAGTGAAGCTGGAGGGTATAGCAATCAGCCCCAGCATTTT CASSEAGGYSNQPQHF
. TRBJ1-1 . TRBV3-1 TGTGCCAGCAGCCCGTACAGAGTCTCCACTGAAGCTTTCTTT CASSPYRVSTEAFF
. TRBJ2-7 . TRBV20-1 TGCAGTGCTAGAGTGCCGCGATCCTTATACTACGAGCAGTACTTC CSARVPRSLYYEQYF
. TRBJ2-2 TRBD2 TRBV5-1 TGCGCCAGCAGCCCGGTGACTAGCGAGACCGGGGAGCTGTTTTTT CASSPVTSETGELFF
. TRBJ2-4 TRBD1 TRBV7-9 TGTGCCAGCAGCTTAGAAACGACAGGGGGCTCGCGATTTGTCAAAAACATTCAGTACTTC CASSLETTGGSRFVKNIQYF
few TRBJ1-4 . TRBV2 TGTGCCAGCAGTGAAAGGGTTGGGACTAATGAAAAACTGTTTTTT CASSERVGTNEKLFF
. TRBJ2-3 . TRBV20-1 TGCAGTGCTAGAGACCATACGCAGTATTTT CSARDHTQYF
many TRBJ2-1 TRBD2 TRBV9 TGTGCCAGCAGCGTAGTATCGACTAGCGGGAGAAATGAGCAGTTCTTC CASSVVSTSGRNEQFF
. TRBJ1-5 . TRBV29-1 TGCAGCGTCGAATATGGGATCGGTCAGCCCCAGCATTTT CSVEYGIGQPQHF
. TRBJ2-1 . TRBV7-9 TGTGCCAGCAGCTTCAGAAGGGAGGTGGGGGGACGCTACAATGAGCAGTTCTTC CASSFRREVGGRYNEQFF
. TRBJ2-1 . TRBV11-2 TGTGCCAGCAGCTTAGGGGGGGAAGTTGATGAGCAGTTCTTC CASSLGGEVDEQFF
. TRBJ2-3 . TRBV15 TGTGCCACCAGCGGACGGACCACAGATACGCAGTATTTT CATSGRTTDTQYF